These 3 T cell receptor beta chains came from one sample sequenced in a study of response to subunit inactivated influenza vaccine. TCRdb processed the RT-PCR reads anew with MiXCR; each CDR3 protein has one entry. This repertoire shows around 170,000 distinct CDR3 sequences, around 11% found once; its top ten account for around 40%. The material was CD8+ T cells sorted from PBMCs, obtained less than 25 months after vaccination. The receptors originated from a man aged 50 to 75 who received an inactivated influenza vaccine.

This clonotype was recorded at least ten times. The chain uses TRBV7-9 and TRBJ1-1; the D gene is possibly TRBD1 (5 bases). CDR1 and CDR2 (germline): SEHNR, FQNEAQ (reference sequence). The V end lost 5 bases, the J end lost 1 base, and 14 bases lay between the germline ends. This CDR3 contains 15 residues. The CDR3 protein is CASSPGVGQNTEAFF. The CDR3 nucleotides are TGTGCCAGCAGCCCAGGAGTAGGACAGAACACTGAAGCTTTCTTT.

This clonotype was counted a few times. V usage is TRBV5-5 and J usage is TRBJ2-7; TRBD1 matches 9 bases. There are 16 residues in the CDR3. Germline lookup yields CDR1 SGHKS and CDR2 YYEKEE (reference sequence). J lost 3 bases, V lost 1 base, and 8 bases had no gene match. The CDR3 DNA is TGTGCCAGCAGCTTGTTCGGGACAGGGAACCTCTACGAGCAGTACTTC. It encodes CASSLFGTGNLYEQYF.

The chain uses TRBV20-1 and TRBJ2-7; D gene uncertain. V lost 0 bases and J 4 bases, leaving 13 bases between the germline ends. The CDR3 is 14 amino acids. The V gene's germline CDR1 is DFQATT and CDR2 SNEGSKA (reference sequence). This chain's CDR3 is CSARDPAELYEQYF. Here the CDR3 DNA reads TGCAGTGCTAGAGATCCAGCAGAACTGTACGAGCAGTACTTC.